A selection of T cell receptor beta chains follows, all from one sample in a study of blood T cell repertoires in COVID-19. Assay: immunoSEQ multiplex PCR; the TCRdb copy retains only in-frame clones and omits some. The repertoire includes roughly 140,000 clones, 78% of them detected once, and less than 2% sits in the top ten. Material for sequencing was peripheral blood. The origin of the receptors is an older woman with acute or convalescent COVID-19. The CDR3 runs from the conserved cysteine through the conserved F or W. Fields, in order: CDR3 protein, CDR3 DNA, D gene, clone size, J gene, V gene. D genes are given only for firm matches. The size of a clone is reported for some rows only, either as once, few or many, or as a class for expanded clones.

CASRESWDTRGEKLFF,TGTGCCAGTAGGGAATCCTGGGACACCCGTGGTGAAAAACTGTTTTTT,-,-,TRBJ1-4,TRBV19
CASRVESGFTEAFF,TGTGCCAGCAGGGTAGAGTCTGGTTTCACTGAAGCTTTCTTT,-,-,TRBJ1-1,TRBV2
CASSLQRTTDTQYF,TGTGCCAGCAGCTTGCAGCGGACGACAGATACGCAGTATTTT,-,-,TRBJ2-3,TRBV7-8
CASSITSRGRNTEAFF,TGTGCCAGTAGTATCACCTCCAGGGGGAGAAACACTGAAGCTTTCTTT,TRBD1,-,TRBJ1-1,TRBV19
CASKGRGPSPLHF,TGTGCCAGCAAGGGCAGGGGGCCCTCACCCCTCCACTTT,TRBD1,once,TRBJ1-6,TRBV5-4
CASSAPGQLETQYF,TGTGCCAGTAGTGCCCCGGGACAGCTTGAGACCCAGTACTTC,TRBD1,-,TRBJ2-5,TRBV19
CASSLGGRGLGELFF,TGTGCCAGTAGTCTCGGCGGGAGAGGGCTCGGGGAGCTGTTTTTT,TRBD2,-,TRBJ2-2,TRBV19
CASSFALLFVGDSYYNEQFF,TGCGCCAGCAGCTTTGCGTTACTATTTGTTGGGGACAGCTACTACAATGAGCAGTTCTTC,TRBD1,-,TRBJ2-1,TRBV5-1
CATLSWDRGQVNYGYTF,TGTGCCACCCTATCTTGGGACAGGGGGCAGGTTAACTATGGCTACACCTTC,TRBD1,-,TRBJ1-2,TRBV28
CASSRDISNQPQHF,TGTGCCAGCAGCCGGGACATTAGCAATCAGCCCCAGCATTTT,-,-,TRBJ1-5,TRBV3-1/TRBV3-2
CASSVLVGAGYGYTF,TGTGCCAGCAGCGTCCTCGTGGGCGCTGGATATGGCTACACCTTC,-,-,TRBJ1-2,TRBV9
CAWSDRDFITTEAFF,TGTGCCTGGAGCGACCGGGACTTTATAACCACTGAAGCTTTCTTT,-,few,TRBJ1-1,TRBV30
CASSVDISEKLFF,TGTGCCAGCAGCGTAGATATCTCTGAAAAACTGTTTTTT,-,few,TRBJ1-4,TRBV9
CASSFETEAFF,TGTGCCAGCAGTTTCGAGACAGAAGCTTTCTTT,-,-,TRBJ1-1,TRBV12-3/TRBV12-4
CASSENGGGTEAFF,TGTGCCAGCAGTGAAAATGGGGGCGGCACTGAAGCTTTCTTT,-,-,TRBJ1-1,TRBV6-1
CAWSAQGARETQYF,TGTGCCTGGAGTGCCCAGGGGGCCCGGGAGACCCAGTACTTC,TRBD1,-,TRBJ2-5,TRBV30
CASSTRTGALRNTIYF,TGTGCCAGCAGCACTCGGACAGGGGCTTTGCGAAACACCATATATTTT,TRBD1,-,TRBJ1-3,TRBV14
CASSPTRDRDGYTF,TGCGCCAGCAGCCCGACCCGGGATAGAGACGGCTACACCTTC,-,once,TRBJ1-2,TRBV5-1
CASSLKPYPGQSYEQYF,TGTGCCAGCAGCCTAAAGCCTTATCCGGGACAATCCTACGAGCAGTACTTC,-,-,TRBJ2-7,TRBV27
CASSFRLSRNTIYF,TGTGCCAGCAGCTTTAGACTCTCACGAAACACCATATATTTT,-,-,TRBJ1-3,TRBV11-2
CASSWRQGKETQYF,TGTGCCAGCAGTTGGCGACAGGGGAAAGAGACCCAGTACTTC,TRBD1,-,TRBJ2-5,TRBV6-5
CASSLAGGLMDEQFF,TGTGCCAGCAGCTTAGCGGGAGGCTTAATGGATGAGCAGTTCTTC,TRBD2,few,TRBJ2-1,TRBV2
CASSLGGYPSTDTQYF,TGTGCCAGCAGCTTAGGCGGGTATCCTAGCACAGATACGCAGTATTTT,-,once,TRBJ2-3,TRBV7-2
CASSLDGLLYEQYF,TGCGCCAGCAGCTTGGACGGTCTACTCTACGAGCAGTACTTC,-,-,TRBJ2-7,TRBV5-1
CASSLSGGGQPQHF,TGTGCCAGCAGCTTATCAGGGGGCGGACAGCCCCAGCATTTT,TRBD1,-,TRBJ1-5,TRBV7-9
CASKVSGEVYNEQFF,TGTGCCAGCAAGGTTAGCGGTGAGGTCTACAATGAGCAGTTCTTC,-,few,TRBJ2-1,TRBV27
CASSHGQGQETQYF,TGTGCCAGCAGCCACGGACAGGGGCAAGAGACCCAGTACTTC,TRBD1,-,TRBJ2-5,TRBV9
CASSPGVLNYEQYF,TGTGCCAGCAGCCCGGGAGTATTGAACTACGAGCAGTACTTC,-,-,TRBJ2-7,TRBV7-9
CASSPTGLAGYEQYF,TGTGCCAGCAGTCCTACGGGGCTAGCGGGCTACGAGCAGTACTTC,TRBD2,few,TRBJ2-7,TRBV7-2
CASSLSGTGSNYGYTF,TGTGCCAGCAGTTTATCTGGGACAGGGTCTAACTATGGCTACACCTTC,TRBD1,-,TRBJ1-2,TRBV28
CASSPQPTYEQYF,TGTGCCAGCTCACCACAACCTACCTACGAGCAGTACTTC,-,-,TRBJ2-7,TRBV18
CASSVMFGSAGRLEQYF,TGTGCCAGCAGTGTAATGTTTGGGTCAGCAGGACGACTAGAGCAGTACTTC,-,-,TRBJ2-7,TRBV6-1
CASSLGLAGGVTDTQYF,TGTGCCAGCAGTCTGGGACTAGCGGGAGGGGTCACAGATACGCAGTATTTT,TRBD2,-,TRBJ2-3,TRBV6-6
CASSQTSGSHEQYF,TGTGCCAGCAGCCAGACTAGCGGGAGTCACGAGCAGTACTTC,TRBD2,-,TRBJ2-7,TRBV14
CATSTYAQGAQRQPQHF,TGTGCCACCAGCACATACGCACAGGGGGCGCAGAGACAGCCCCAGCATTTT,TRBD1,-,TRBJ1-5,TRBV15
CASSLLPGGQETQYF,TGCGCCAGCAGCTTGCTGCCAGGGGGTCAAGAGACCCAGTACTTC,TRBD1,-,TRBJ2-5,TRBV5-1
CSVSSGRVSYEQYF,TGCAGCGTTTCCAGCGGGAGGGTGAGCTACGAGCAGTACTTC,TRBD2,-,TRBJ2-7,TRBV29-1
CASSPGTGGYNEQFF,TGCGCCAGCAGCCCAGGGACAGGGGGATACAATGAGCAGTTCTTC,TRBD1,-,TRBJ2-1,TRBV5-1
CAWTWPGRVYNEQFF,TGTGCCTGGACATGGCCAGGCAGGGTATACAATGAGCAGTTCTTC,-,-,TRBJ2-1,TRBV30